This TCR beta chain was captured by sequencing in a study of T cells in localized non-small cell lung cancer. General study results and limits: Owing to sequencing of a solitary tumor region, heterogeneity cannot be discounted. Elevated blood T cell density was associated with longer overall survival. In adjacent lung appeared a median about 58 of the top 100 tumor clones.

Comment on this clone: Its target is unknown.

Germline lookup yields CDR1 LNHDA and CDR2 SQIVND (reference sequence). The ends were cut back, 3 bases at V and 3 bases at J, with 21 bases in the middle. The CDR3 sequence is 17 residues long. Data came from immunoSEQ multiplex PCR; TCRdb stores just in-frame clones and leaves some out. This table has over 50,000 clones, approximately 80% appearing once. V and J are TRBV19 and TRBJ2-7, with D perhaps assigned TRBD1 or TRBD2 (5 bases each). The source was peripheral blood mononuclear cells, collected before any cancer treatment. This clonotype originated in a man aged 40 to 75 with stage III lung adenocarcinoma. CDR3 DNA sequence: TGTGCCAGTAGTATGGCTTCTAATCGGGACCGGTACTACGAGCAGTACTTC. It is translated as CASSMASNRDRYYEQYF.